This passage covers 7 T cell receptor beta chains from one sample sequenced in a study of T cell responses to AZD1222 COVID-19 vaccine (TCRdb year 2021). What the time point label conveys for this sample: about 28 days (+/-7) after the second vaccine dose. Library creation used the immunoSEQ multiplex PCR assay. TCRdb provides this immuneACCESS table in a form limited to in-frame rearrangements. Some clones are lacking; in checked studies, under half of them reflect an unresolved V gene, and why the rest are absent is not known. This sample has under 150,000 clones in its table, and approximately 90% of those were observed once. Approximately 2% of the sample is taken by the ten largest. The starting material was peripheral blood, obtained 28 days after the second AZD1222 dose. These receptors came from an adult who received the AZD1222 COVID-19 vaccine.

V and J are TRBV6-5 and TRBJ1-3; D remains unclear. Germline V CDR1 and CDR2: MNHEY, SVGAGI. The CDR3 loop spans 15 amino acids. Trimming took 6 bases from V and 3 from J, leaving 15 bases between them. The CDR3 reads CASRSPGRFGNTIYF. In DNA form, the CDR3 reads TGTGCCAGCAGAAGCCCCGGGAGGTTTGGAAACACCATATATTTT.

The chain has TRBV24-1 and TRBJ2-1; the match to TRBD2 covers 9 bases. This CDR3 spans 14 amino acids. Germline lookup yields CDR1 KGHDR and CDR2 SFDVKD. The ends lost 9 bases at V and 6 bases at J; junction bases unmatched: 8. This CDR3 reads CATRPGSGGNEQFF. The CDR3 nucleotides read TGTGCCACCCGACCCGGTAGCGGGGGCAATGAGCAGTTCTTC.

This clone appeared a few times. This chain links TRBV30 with TRBJ1-5, with D unresolved. The CDR3 has 13 residues. The germline CDR1 and CDR2 sequences are GTSNPN and SVGIG (reference sequence). Trimming pared 0 bases from V and 5 bases from J, leaving 8 bases between. For the CDR3, the DNA is TGTGCCTGGAGTGTACTAATCCATCAGCCCCAGCATTTT. Its translation: CAWSVLIHQPQHF.

The gene calls are TRBV7-6 and TRBJ1-2; D remains unclear. Germline lookup yields CDR1 SGHVS and CDR2 FNYEAQ. The CDR3 contains 11 residues. Trimming removed 1 base from V and 6 bases from J, with 3 bases in between. The DNA of the CDR3 is TGTGCCAGCAGCTTAGGGAATGGCTACACCTTC. Its translation is CASSLGNGYTF.

The V and J genes are TRBV4-1 and TRBJ2-1; 8 positions agree with TRBD2. The germline CDR1 and CDR2 sequences are MGHRA and YSYEKL. The CDR3 length is 14 residues. Trimming cost V 1 base and J 9 bases; bases outside gene matches: 5. The CDR3 loop is CASSQAAGVIEQFF. In nucleotides, the CDR3 is TGCGCCAGCAGCCAAGCAGCGGGAGTTATTGAGCAGTTCTTC.

The chain is built from TRBV7-2 and TRBJ2-1; TRBD2 might be the D (6 bases). CDR1 SGHTA and CDR2 FQGNSA come from the germline V gene. The V gene lost 1 base and the J gene lost 5 bases, with 12 bases spanning the gap. The CDR3 spans 15 residues. CDR3 residues: CASSLVGGWDNEQFF. The CDR3 region has the DNA TGTGCCAGCAGCTTAGTTGGGGGGTGGGACAATGAGCAGTTCTTC.

This chain links TRBV9 with TRBJ1-5; TRBD1 might be the D (6 bases). The CDR3 runs to 15 residues. Germline CDR1 and CDR2: SGDLS and YYNGEE. V lost 1 base and J 6 bases, leaving 14 bases between the germline ends. The CDR3 DNA reads as TGTGCCAGCAGCGTAACAGGGAGGGTAGGTCAGCCCCAGCATTTT. This sequence encodes CASSVTGRVGQPQHF.